This T cell receptor (beta chain) was captured by sequencing in a study of blood T cell repertoires in COVID-19 (dated by TCRdb to about 2020). The study in broad terms: Samples covering the acute and convalescent phases of COVID-19 were provided by collaborators in the United States, Italy and Spain. The dataset comprised deeply sampled blood TCRbeta repertoires from subjects exposed to, actively infected with, or recovered from COVID-19. The prospective study material was composed of cDNA or gDNA derived from T cells, B-cell-depleted T cells, or PBMCs. A freely available public database, intended as a resource for researchers studying the immune response to SARS-CoV-2, is where the repertoires were released. The samples were drawn from the first 160 participants of the ongoing ImmuneRACE study and from 950 to 1,500 subjects provided by 6 global collaborators. The sample metadata nearly always contained a de-identified subject ID, COVID-19 status, age in years and sex. Where HLA class I and class II types were available, the types were taken from metadata supplied by the sample provider, not from assay-based typing.

TCRbeta CDR3 regions were amplified from genomic DNA by means of the immunoSEQ Assay, a bias-controlled multiplex PCR. The original methods were these. The number of nucleated cells in each sample was estimated from the amplification of reference gene primers within the assay. Sequence reads were collapsed and filtered to measure the absolute abundance of every unique TCRbeta CDR3 rearrangement. For each sample, productive Simpson clonality was calculated by taking the square root of Simpson's diversity index across productive rearrangements. TCRdb carries this immuneACCESS record with in-frame sequences only. Its versions omit some clonotypes, under half of them owing to an unresolved V gene in the studies checked, with the rest unexplained. The V and J calls and clone size were taken over from that table, and D and trimming were inferred from the DNA. This sample has approximately 210,000 clones in its table, and roughly nine tenths of those were observed once. 1.5% to 2% of the sample rests with the top ten.

The junction carries 8 bases between V and J, which are trimmed by 1 base and 4 bases respectively. Taken from the germline V gene, the CDR1 and CDR2 loops are SGHDT and YYEEEE. The CDR3 runs 13 residues from the cysteine to the phenylalanine. The only DNA kept is the CDR3, 39 bases in frame from the first base. Comment on this clone: Its cognate antigen has yet to be identified. It has no much larger one-base neighbor in the sample; base qualities were not kept.

Overall results and qualifications from the work: Clinical and demographic metadata were provided uncurated, with the amount varying by source and participant.

Each collaborating institution followed its own protocols to collect whole blood in K2EDTA tubes. For TCRbeta analysis, collaborator samples were shipped as frozen whole blood, as isolated PBMCs, or as DNA extracted from either sample type. Recombination connected TRBV5-6 to TRBJ1-1, with the D gene not confidently named. The sequence came from a man aged 65 to 79 with acute or convalescent COVID-19. Sequencing was done on a sample of peripheral blood. The DNA sequence reads TGTGCCAGCAGCTTGAATAGCCTCACTGAAGCTTTCTTT. This encodes CASSLNSLTEAFF. Outside the CDR3, residues come from the reference TRBV5-6 and TRBJ1-1 proteins, so the full variable domain is: DAGVTQSPTHLIKTRGQQVTLRCSPKSGHDTVSWYQQALGQGPQFIFQYYEEEERQRGNFPDRFSGHQFPNYSSELNVNALLLGDSALYLCASSLNSLTEAFFGQGTRLTVV.